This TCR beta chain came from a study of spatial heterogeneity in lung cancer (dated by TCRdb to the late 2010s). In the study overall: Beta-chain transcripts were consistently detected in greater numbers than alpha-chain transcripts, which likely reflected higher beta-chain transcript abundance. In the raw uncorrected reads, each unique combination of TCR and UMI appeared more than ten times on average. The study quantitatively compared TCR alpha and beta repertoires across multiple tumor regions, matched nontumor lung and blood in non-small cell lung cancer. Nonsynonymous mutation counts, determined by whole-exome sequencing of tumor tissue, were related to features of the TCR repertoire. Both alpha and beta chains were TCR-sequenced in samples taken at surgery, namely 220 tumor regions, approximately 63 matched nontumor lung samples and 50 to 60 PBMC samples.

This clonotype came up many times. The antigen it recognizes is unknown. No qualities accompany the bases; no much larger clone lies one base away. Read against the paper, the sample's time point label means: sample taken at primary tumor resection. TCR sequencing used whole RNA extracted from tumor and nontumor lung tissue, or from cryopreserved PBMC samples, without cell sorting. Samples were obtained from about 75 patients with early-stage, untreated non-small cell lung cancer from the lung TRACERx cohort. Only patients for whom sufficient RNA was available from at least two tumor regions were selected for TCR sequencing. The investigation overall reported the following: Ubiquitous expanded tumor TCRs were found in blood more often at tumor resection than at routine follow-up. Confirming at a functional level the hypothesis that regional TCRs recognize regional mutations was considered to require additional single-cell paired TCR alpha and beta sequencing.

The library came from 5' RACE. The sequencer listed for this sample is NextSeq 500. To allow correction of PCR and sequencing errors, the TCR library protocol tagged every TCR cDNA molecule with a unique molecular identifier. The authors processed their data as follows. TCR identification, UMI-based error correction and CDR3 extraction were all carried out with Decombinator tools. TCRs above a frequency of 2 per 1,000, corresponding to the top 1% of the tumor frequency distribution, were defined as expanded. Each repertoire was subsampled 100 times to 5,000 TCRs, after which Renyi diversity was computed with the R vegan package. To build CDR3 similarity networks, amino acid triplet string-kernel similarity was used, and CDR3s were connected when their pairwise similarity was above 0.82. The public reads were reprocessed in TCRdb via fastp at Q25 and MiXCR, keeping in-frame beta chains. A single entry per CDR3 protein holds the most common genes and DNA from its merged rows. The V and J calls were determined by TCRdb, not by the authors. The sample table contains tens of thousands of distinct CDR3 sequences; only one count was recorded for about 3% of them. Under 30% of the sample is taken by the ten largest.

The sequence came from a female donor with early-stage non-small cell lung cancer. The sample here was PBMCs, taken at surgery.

The DNA sequence is given as TGCGCCAGCAGCCCTACTAGCACCTCCTACAATGAGCAGTTCTTC. This gives the protein CASSPTSTSYNEQFF. This chain is built from TRBV4-1 and TRBJ2-1; a tentative D match to TRBD2 spans 6 bases. From the cysteine up to the phenylalanine, the CDR3 has a length of 15 residues. The retained sequence is limited to the CDR3, 45 bases, with the frame set at the first base. Deletion took 4 bases off V and 0 bases off J, with a span of 10 bases between the germline ends. Reading the germline V gene gives CDR1 MGHRA and CDR2 YSYEKL.